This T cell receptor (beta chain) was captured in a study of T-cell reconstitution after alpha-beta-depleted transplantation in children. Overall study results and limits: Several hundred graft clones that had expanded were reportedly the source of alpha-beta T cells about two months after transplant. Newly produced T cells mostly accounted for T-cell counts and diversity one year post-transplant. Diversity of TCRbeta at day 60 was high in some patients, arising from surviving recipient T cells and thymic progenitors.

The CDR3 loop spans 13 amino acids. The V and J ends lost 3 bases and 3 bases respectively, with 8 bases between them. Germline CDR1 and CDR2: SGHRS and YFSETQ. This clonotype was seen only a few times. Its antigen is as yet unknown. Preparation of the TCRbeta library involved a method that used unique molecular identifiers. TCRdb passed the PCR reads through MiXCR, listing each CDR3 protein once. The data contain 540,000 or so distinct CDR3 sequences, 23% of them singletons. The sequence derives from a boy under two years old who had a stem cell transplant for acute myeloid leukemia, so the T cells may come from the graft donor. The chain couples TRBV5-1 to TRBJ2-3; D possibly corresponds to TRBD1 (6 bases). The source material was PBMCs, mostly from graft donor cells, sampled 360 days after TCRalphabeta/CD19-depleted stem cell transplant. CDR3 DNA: TGCGCCAGCAGCTGGGACAATACAGATACGCAGTATTTT. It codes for CASSWDNTDTQYF.